The 27 T cell receptor beta chains in this list originate from one sample, sequenced in a study of blood T cell repertoires in COVID-19. Clones were sequenced by immunoSEQ multiplex PCR, and TCRdb holds only the in-frame ones, with some missing. The table shows a few hundred thousand clones, with more than 75% occurring only once. The specimen was peripheral blood. All receptors derive from a human donor with acute or convalescent COVID-19. The donor label of this sample is uncertain.

This clone was observed many times. This sample includes further DNA sequences coding for the same CDR3. The chain recombines TRBV4-1 with TRBJ2-1; D may be TRBD1 (5 bases). CDR1 MGHRA and CDR2 YSYEKL come from the germline V gene. Trimming left V 4 bases short and J 0 bases short, with 10 bases between. This CDR3 region has 15 residues. The CDR3 protein is CASSPSTDSYNEQFF. Written as DNA, the CDR3 is TGCGCCAGCAGCCCTTCGACAGACTCCTACAATGAGCAGTTCTTC.

The chain joins TRBV19 to TRBJ1-1; the D is unclear. The germline V gene encodes CDR1 LNHDA and CDR2 SQIVND (reference sequence). This CDR3 has 15 amino acids. V lost 0 bases and J 1 base, leaving 9 bases between the germline ends. The CDR3: CASSIDRAGNTEAFF. The CDR3 region has the DNA TGTGCCAGTAGTATAGATCGGGCGGGGAACACTGAAGCTTTCTTT. Complete variable domain (other parts from reference TRBV19 and TRBJ1-1): DGGITQSPKYLFRKEGQNVTLSCEQNLNHDAMYWYRQDPGQGLRLIYYSQIVNDFQKGDIAEGYSVSREKKESFPLTVTSAQKNPTAFYLCASSIDRAGNTEAFFGQGTRLTVV.

The CDR3 DNA is TGTGCCAGCAGTTCGGGACAGGGGGTGAGTCAGCCCCAGCATTTT. Protein: CASSSGQGVSQPQHF. V usage is TRBV2 and J usage is TRBJ1-5, with 11 bases identical to TRBD1. Germline loops: CDR1 SNHLY, CDR2 FYNNEI. The length of the CDR3 is 15 residues. V lost 5 bases to trimming and J lost 6 bases; unmatched junction nucleotides: 6.

V usage is TRBV7-9 and J usage is TRBJ2-2, with 7 bases aligning to TRBD2. The V segment lost 5 bases and the J segment 0 bases; nucleotides outside the gene matches: 6. CDR1 and CDR2 from the germline V gene are SEHNR and FQNEAQ (reference sequence). CDR3 length: 16 amino acids. The CDR3 DNA reads TGTGCCAGCAGCACCACCGGGACTACGAACACCGGGGAGCTGTTTTTT. Its translation is CASSTTGTTNTGELFF. Together with reference TRBV7-9 and TRBJ2-2, the CDR3 gives the full variable domain: DTGVSQNPRHKITKRGQNVTFRCDPISEHNRLYWYRQTLGQGPEFLTYFQNEAQLEKSRLLSDRFSAERPKGSFSTLEIQRTEQGDSAMYLCASSTTGTTNTGELFFGEGSRLTVL.

V usage is TRBV10-3 and J usage is TRBJ2-7; the D gene is possibly TRBD1 (6 bases). This CDR3 spans 16 amino acids. The germline V and J ends were trimmed by 3 bases and 6 bases, with 21 bases remaining between them. Germline V gene sequence: CDR1 ENHRY, CDR2 SYGVKD. Here the CDR3 DNA reads TGTGCCATCAGTGACCCCGGGCACAGGGCTAAGAGCGAGCAGTACTTC. This translates into CAISDPGHRAKSEQYF.

This chain joins TRBV18 and TRBJ2-7; 7 bases map to TRBD1. The CDR3 is made up of 15 amino acids. Germline trimming cut 2 bases from V and 2 bases from J; bases unmatched to any gene: 6. Germline CDR1 is KGHSH and CDR2 is LQKENI. The CDR3 region is CASSPIDRAPYEQYF. The CDR3 DNA reads as TGTGCCAGCTCACCAATCGACAGGGCGCCCTACGAGCAGTACTTC.

The rearrangement joins TRBV5-4 to TRBJ1-2; a weak D match, TRBD1 (6 bases). CDR3 length equals 13 residues. V was shortened by 5 bases and J by 6 bases, with 14 bases between the two germline ends. Germline values: CDR1 SGHNT, CDR2 YYREEE (reference sequence). CDR3 protein: CASRPPGGNGYTF. The CDR3 region has the DNA TGTGCCAGCAGACCCCCGGGGGGCAATGGCTACACCTTC.

The genes are TRBV6-6 and TRBJ2-2; tentative D call: TRBD2 (6 bases). This CDR3 is built from 16 residues. Germline-derived CDR1 and CDR2 are MNHNY and SVGAGI (reference sequence). V was shortened by 5 bases and J by 0 bases, with 13 bases between the two germline ends. CDR3 region: CASSLFREANTGELFF. Written as DNA, the CDR3 is TGTGCCAGCAGTCTATTCAGGGAGGCGAACACCGGGGAGCTGTTTTTT.

The chain is built from TRBV27 and TRBJ1-6; 9 bases match TRBD1. V lost 6 bases and J lost 7; bases outside the gene matches: 4. CDR1 is MNHEY, CDR2 SMNVEV, per germline (reference sequence). The CDR3 has 14 residues. The CDR3 loop reads CASRGQGHNSPLHF. The CDR3 nucleotides read TGTGCCAGCAGGGGACAGGGACACAATTCACCCCTCCACTTT.

V and J are TRBV9 and TRBJ2-7, with D maybe TRBD2 (6 bases). Per germline, CDR1 SGDLS and CDR2 YYNGEE. The CDR3 loop spans 14 amino acids. V was cut by 3 bases and J by 5 bases, with 15 bases left in between. In DNA form, the CDR3 reads TGTGCCAGCAGCGACTTGACTAGGAGTAACGAGCAGTACTTC. It specifies CASSDLTRSNEQYF.

This chain joins TRBV12-5 and TRBJ2-3; 8 positions agree with TRBD2. Germline CDR1 LGHNT, CDR2 FRNRAP. CDR3 size: 15 residues. V dropped 7 bases and J dropped 5; count of bases not matched to a gene: 11. CDR3 sequence reads: CASDAEREWVDTQYF. Here the CDR3 DNA reads TGTGCTAGTGACGCCGAGCGGGAGTGGGTAGATACGCAGTATTTT.

This chain joins TRBV2 and TRBJ1-4; 7 nucleotides align to TRBD1. Germline CDR1 is SNHLY and CDR2 is FYNNEI. This CDR3 is 14 amino acids long. V was pared by 6 bases and J by 4 bases, with 5 bases of the junction left unmatched. The CDR3 DNA sequence: TGTGCCAGCAGGGAACAGGGGATTAATGAAAAACTGTTTTTT. It yields the protein CASREQGINEKLFF. Based on the CDR3 plus reference TRBV2 and TRBJ1-4, the full variable domain is EPEVTQTPSHQVTQMGQEVILRCVPISNHLYFYWYRQILGQKVEFLVSFYNNEISEKSEIFDDQFSVERPDGSNFTLKIRSTKLEDSAMYFCASREQGINEKLFFGSGTQLSVL.

Only a few counts were recorded for this clone. The V gene is TRBV7-2, the J gene TRBJ1-6, with D possibly being TRBD1 (5 bases). Between the trimmed V and J ends, which lost 6 bases and 0 bases, there was a span of 21 bases. The CDR3 is 19 amino acids. Germline CDR1 SGHTA, CDR2 FQGNSA. CDR3 sequence (DNA): TGTGCCAGCAGTTCTTCAGAAGGCAGGGCGAGCTCCTATAATTCACCCCTCCACTTT. It codes for CASSSSEGRASSYNSPLHF.

This chain links TRBV10-3 with TRBJ1-5, with a possible D match to TRBD1 (5 bases). This CDR3 is built from 14 residues. Germline lookup yields CDR1 ENHRY and CDR2 SYGVKD. The V and J ends lost 8 bases and 2 bases respectively, with 13 bases between them. The DNA for the CDR3 is TGTGCCATCGGGAAGCAGGGCGGCAATCAGCCCCAGCATTTT. Translation gives CAIGKQGGNQPQHF.

This clone was seen a handful of times. The rearrangement links TRBV2 to TRBJ2-2; TRBD2 matches at 13 bases. Germline values: CDR1 SNHLY, CDR2 FYNNEI. The CDR3 contains 16 residues. The trim removed 1 base at V and 4 bases at J, leaving 0 bases unmatched. The DNA for the CDR3 is TGTGCCAGCAGTGAAGGGACTAGCGGGAGCACCGGGGAGCTGTTTTTT. Protein product: CASSEGTSGSTGELFF.

The V call is TRBV5-4, the J call TRBJ1-6, with TRBD1 identical over 11 bases. The germline V gene encodes CDR1 SGHNT and CDR2 YYREEE (reference sequence). J was trimmed by 10 bases and V by 4 bases; bases with no gene match: 7. The CDR3 loop spans 15 amino acids. The CDR3 loop is CASSPGTGGRSPLHF. CDR3 coding DNA: TGTGCCAGCAGCCCCGGGACAGGGGGGAGATCACCCCTCCACTTT.

The chain is built from TRBV5-4 and TRBJ1-2; maybe TRBD1 (5 bases). V was trimmed by 5 bases and J by 3 bases, leaving 11 bases between them. Per the germline V gene, CDR1 is SGHNT and CDR2 is YYREEE (reference sequence). The CDR3 runs to 13 residues. The CDR3 DNA sequence: TGTGCCAGCAGGGCAGGGAACGACTATGGCTACACCTTC. Translation gives CASRAGNDYGYTF.

J is TRBJ2-3 and V is TRBV4-1, with 9 bases fitting TRBD1. The CDR3 consists of 17 residues. V shed 4 bases and J 1 base; nucleotides not matched to a gene: 9. Germline values: CDR1 MGHRA, CDR2 YSYEKL. CDR3: CASSPTGTGRGTDTQYF. The CDR3 bases are TGCGCCAGCAGCCCTACAGGGACAGGGCGGGGCACAGATACGCAGTATTTT.

Of note for this clone: At one end, the junction sequence differs from germline, possibly due to a read error. This specimen includes other DNA sequences encoding the same CDR3. The gene calls are TRBV29-1 and TRBJ2-3; tentatively, D is TRBD1 or TRBD2 (5 bases each). CDR1 and CDR2 from the germline V gene are SQVTM and ANQGSEA. The CDR3 spans 14 residues. CDR3 DNA sequence: TGTAGCGTCCTCCCCAGGGTGTCGACAGATACGCAGTATTTT. As protein: CSVLPRVSTDTQYF.

The rearrangement links TRBV11-2 to TRBJ1-4; D remains ambiguous. There are 15 residues in the CDR3. V was trimmed by 1 base and J by 4 bases, leaving 10 bases between them. Germline V gene data show CDR1 as SGHAT and CDR2 as FQNNGV. CDR3 amino acids: CASSLVRGINEKLFF. CDR3 DNA sequence: TGTGCCAGCAGCTTAGTTCGAGGAATTAATGAAAAACTGTTTTTT. Full variable domain (missing parts from reference TRBV11-2 and TRBJ1-4): EAGVAQSPRYKIIEKRQSVAFWCNPISGHATLYWYQQILGQGPKLLIQFQNNGVVDDSQLPKDRFSAERLKGVDSTLKIQPAKLEDSAVYLCASSLVRGINEKLFFGSGTQLSVL.

The chain links TRBV5-1 to TRBJ2-2; 7 bases agree with TRBD1. The CDR3 contains 16 residues. Germline V gives CDR1 SGHRS, CDR2 YFSETQ. V dropped 0 bases and J dropped 2; count of bases not matched to a gene: 4. The CDR3 spells CASSLGTGRNTGELFF. DNA for the CDR3: TGCGCCAGCAGCTTGGGGACAGGAAGAAACACCGGGGAGCTGTTTTTT.

CDR3 sequence: CASSLTPGHYGYTF. CDR3 in DNA: TGTGCCAGCAGCTTAACCCCGGGTCACTATGGCTACACCTTC. The V call is TRBV11-2, the J call TRBJ1-2, with D hard to call. The V end lost 2 bases, the J end lost 3 bases, and 10 bases lay between the germline ends. In germline, CDR1 is SGHAT, CDR2 FQNNGV. CDR3 length: 14 residues.

The rearrangement joins TRBV7-2 to TRBJ1-2, with 7 positions matching TRBD1. The germline V gene encodes CDR1 SGHTA and CDR2 FQGNSA. This CDR3 contains 13 residues. V shed 4 bases and J 3 bases; nucleotides not matched to a gene: 2. CDR3 nucleotide sequence: TGTGCCAGCAGCTCGGGACAGTACTATGGCTACACCTTC. It yields the protein CASSSGQYYGYTF.

The rearrangement uses TRBV2 and TRBJ2-7; tentative D call: TRBD2 (6 bases). Trimming stripped 2 bases from V and 2 bases from J, with 13 bases between. Germline CDR1 is SNHLY and CDR2 is FYNNEI. The CDR3 has 15 amino acids. The chain's CDR3 is CASSEYGGPTYEQYF. In DNA, the CDR3 is TGTGCCAGCAGTGAATACGGGGGTCCTACCTACGAGCAGTACTTC.

The chain couples TRBV9 to TRBJ1-2; tentatively, D is TRBD1 (5 bases). This CDR3 has 15 amino acids. The germline V gene encodes CDR1 SGDLS and CDR2 YYNGEE. Trimming removed 4 bases from V and 7 bases from J, with 20 bases in between. The DNA of the CDR3 is TGTGCCAGCAGCCCCCTGTACAGGCCCATGACTGGCTACACCTTC. It specifies CASSPLYRPMTGYTF.

The chain links TRBV18 to TRBJ1-1; maybe TRBD1 (5 bases). V was shortened by 3 bases and J by 5 bases, with 13 bases between the two germline ends. Germline V gene lookup returns CDR1 KGHSH and CDR2 LQKENI. The CDR3 totals 14 residues. The CDR3: CASSPGRERTEAFF. The CDR3 DNA reads as TGTGCCAGCTCACCCGGCAGGGAAAGAACTGAAGCTTTCTTT.

This chain joins TRBV4-1 and TRBJ1-2; D remains ambiguous. CDR3 length: 16 residues. Per the germline V gene, CDR1 is MGHRA and CDR2 is YSYEKL. V lost 0 bases and J lost 8, with 19 bases in between. Here the CDR3 reads CASSQEWATAWWGYTF. Written as DNA, the CDR3 is TGCGCCAGCAGCCAAGAATGGGCTACAGCCTGGTGGGGCTACACCTTC.